This is a list of T cell receptor beta chains from one sample in a study of blood T cell repertoires in COVID-19. Libraries were prepared by immunoSEQ multiplex PCR; TCRdb keeps only in-frame clonotypes and omits some of them. Seen here are about 87,000 clones, about four fifths observed once, and the top ten hold about 2%. The sample consisted of peripheral blood. The receptor set was obtained from a woman aged 70-85 years with acute or convalescent COVID-19. Each CDR3 is given with its conserved first and last residue. A D gene is named only where the DNA matches it firmly. Some rows mark clone size as missing; the rest say once, few, many or name a class of expanded clone.

len: 15; abundance: NA; j_gene: TRBJ1-5; d_gene: NA; v_gene: TRBV6-5; CDR3aa: CASSNGGVGNQPQHF; CDR3nt: TGTGCCAGCAGCAACGGGGGAGTTGGCAATCAGCCCCAGCATTTT
len: 13; abundance: NA; j_gene: TRBJ2-7; d_gene: NA; v_gene: TRBV30; CDR3aa: CAWSVGLYYEQYF; CDR3nt: TGTGCCTGGAGTGTAGGACTGTACTACGAGCAGTACTTC
len: 15; abundance: NA; j_gene: TRBJ1-4; d_gene: NA; v_gene: TRBV9; CDR3aa: CASSEGAATNEKLFF; CDR3nt: TGTGCCAGCAGCGAGGGAGCTGCAACTAATGAAAAACTGTTTTTT
len: 15; abundance: once; j_gene: TRBJ1-1; d_gene: NA; v_gene: TRBV9; CDR3aa: CASSFSGGAGTEAFF; CDR3nt: TGTGCCAGCAGCTTCAGTGGAGGGGCAGGGACTGAAGCTTTCTTT
len: 17; abundance: NA; j_gene: TRBJ2-1; d_gene: TRBD1; v_gene: TRBV5-4; CDR3aa: CASSLGTGGAPGNEQFF; CDR3nt: TGTGCCAGCAGCTTGGGGACAGGGGGCGCCCCGGGTAATGAGCAGTTCTTC
len: 14; abundance: NA; j_gene: TRBJ1-5; d_gene: NA; v_gene: TRBV18; CDR3aa: CASSQGQNSQPQHF; CDR3nt: TGTGCCAGCTCCCAGGGGCAGAATAGTCAGCCCCAGCATTTT
len: 17; abundance: NA; j_gene: TRBJ1-2; d_gene: TRBD1; v_gene: TRBV2; CDR3aa: CASSYTRQGKVNYGYTF; CDR3nt: TGTGCCAGCTCCTACACCCGACAGGGCAAAGTGAACTATGGCTACACCTTC
len: 13; abundance: few; j_gene: TRBJ1-1; d_gene: NA; v_gene: TRBV9; CDR3aa: CASSIRVDTEAFF; CDR3nt: TGTGCCAGCAGCATCCGGGTCGACACTGAAGCTTTCTTT
len: 17; abundance: NA; j_gene: TRBJ1-1; d_gene: TRBD1; v_gene: TRBV18; CDR3aa: CASSPQRGGQGYTEAFF; CDR3nt: TGTGCCAGCTCACCCCAACGAGGGGGACAGGGTTACACTGAAGCTTTCTTT
len: 16; abundance: NA; j_gene: TRBJ1-1; d_gene: NA; v_gene: TRBV13; CDR3aa: CASSRGAGTLNTEAFF; CDR3nt: TGTGCCAGCAGCCGAGGAGCAGGGACATTGAACACTGAAGCTTTCTTT
len: 14; abundance: NA; j_gene: TRBJ2-2; d_gene: NA; v_gene: TRBV19; CDR3aa: CASSSGYTTGELFF; CDR3nt: TGTGCCAGTAGTTCAGGGTATACCACCGGGGAGCTGTTTTTT
len: 15; abundance: NA; j_gene: TRBJ1-4; d_gene: NA; v_gene: TRBV7-9; CDR3aa: CASSPGQPGGEKLFF; CDR3nt: TGTGCCAGCAGCCCAGGACAGCCTGGGGGTGAAAAACTGTTTTTT
len: 14; abundance: NA; j_gene: TRBJ2-7; d_gene: NA; v_gene: TRBV15; CDR3aa: CATSRDVGGYEQYF; CDR3nt: TGTGCCACCAGCAGAGATGTGGGGGGATACGAGCAGTACTTC
len: 15; abundance: NA; j_gene: TRBJ2-1; d_gene: NA; v_gene: TRBV7-6; CDR3aa: CASSLTAGSYNEQFF; CDR3nt: TGTGCCAGCAGCCTAACAGCCGGAAGCTACAATGAGCAGTTCTTC
len: 15; abundance: NA; j_gene: TRBJ1-4; d_gene: TRBD1; v_gene: TRBV5-1; CDR3aa: CASSLLTGANEKLFF; CDR3nt: TGCGCCAGCAGCTTATTGACAGGGGCTAATGAAAAACTGTTTTTT
len: 17; abundance: NA; j_gene: TRBJ2-3; d_gene: NA; v_gene: TRBV27; CDR3aa: CASSLAGEGAELDTQYF; CDR3nt: TGTGCCAGCAGTTTAGCCGGCGAGGGCGCCGAATTAGATACGCAGTATTTT
len: 15; abundance: NA; j_gene: TRBJ1-6; d_gene: NA; v_gene: TRBV6-5; CDR3aa: CASSSTQGSVSPLHF; CDR3nt: TGTGCCAGCAGTAGCACACAGGGATCGGTATCACCCCTCCACTTT
len: 17; abundance: NA; j_gene: TRBJ1-2; d_gene: TRBD1; v_gene: TRBV7-8; CDR3aa: CASRESPSGQYTFGYTF; CDR3nt: TGTGCCAGCAGGGAGTCCCCGTCGGGACAGTATACGTTCGGCTACACCTTC
len: 13; abundance: NA; j_gene: TRBJ2-5; d_gene: NA; v_gene: TRBV2; CDR3aa: CASSEQTEETQYF; CDR3nt: TGTGCCAGCAGTGAACAGACAGAAGAGACCCAGTACTTC
len: 16; abundance: NA; j_gene: TRBJ2-1; d_gene: NA; v_gene: TRBV7-8; CDR3aa: CASSLFYRGSGNEQFF; CDR3nt: TGTGCCAGCAGCTTATTTTACCGGGGGAGTGGGAATGAGCAGTTCTTC
len: 14; abundance: NA; j_gene: TRBJ1-2; d_gene: NA; v_gene: TRBV5-1; CDR3aa: CASTPRAGNYGYTF; CDR3nt: TGCGCCAGCACCCCACGGGCAGGGAACTATGGCTACACCTTC
len: 15; abundance: NA; j_gene: TRBJ1-5; d_gene: NA; v_gene: TRBV28; CDR3aa: CASGLGGADSQPQHF; CDR3nt: TGTGCCAGCGGCCTAGGTGGGGCTGATAGTCAGCCCCAGCATTTT
len: 14; abundance: NA; j_gene: TRBJ2-3; d_gene: TRBD1; v_gene: TRBV5-1; CDR3aa: CASSLQGVGDTQYF; CDR3nt: TGCGCCAGCAGCCTACAGGGGGTGGGAGATACGCAGTATTTT
len: 15; abundance: NA; j_gene: TRBJ2-1; d_gene: TRBD1; v_gene: TRBV28; CDR3aa: CASSLTGGGRYEQFF; CDR3nt: TGTGCCAGCAGTTTGACAGGGGGCGGGAGGTATGAGCAGTTCTTC
len: 15; abundance: NA; j_gene: TRBJ1-5; d_gene: NA; v_gene: TRBV6-6; CDR3aa: CASSYWQGSDQPQHF; CDR3nt: TGTGCCAGCAGTTACTGGCAGGGGAGCGATCAGCCCCAGCATTTT
len: 14; abundance: NA; j_gene: TRBJ2-7; d_gene: NA; v_gene: TRBV28; CDR3aa: CASRSQDSVHEQYF; CDR3nt: TGTGCCAGCAGATCCCAGGACAGTGTCCACGAGCAGTACTTC
len: 16; abundance: NA; j_gene: TRBJ1-5; d_gene: NA; v_gene: TRBV6-1; CDR3aa: CASSEILGGSNQPQHF; CDR3nt: TGTGCCAGCAGTGAAATATTGGGGGGGAGCAATCAGCCCCAGCATTTT
len: 13; abundance: NA; j_gene: TRBJ2-7; d_gene: NA; v_gene: TRBV6-6; CDR3aa: CASSYSDTSEQYF; CDR3nt: TGTGCCAGCAGTTACTCCGACACATCCGAGCAGTACTTC
len: 14; abundance: NA; j_gene: TRBJ2-3; d_gene: NA; v_gene: TRBV18; CDR3aa: CASSGAPSTDTQYF; CDR3nt: TGTGCCAGCTCGGGGGCCCCTAGCACAGATACGCAGTATTTT
len: 15; abundance: once; j_gene: TRBJ1-1; d_gene: NA; v_gene: TRBV2; CDR3aa: CASTREGMTNTEAFF; CDR3nt: TGTGCCAGCACGAGGGAGGGGATGACGAACACTGAAGCTTTCTTT
len: 17; abundance: NA; j_gene: TRBJ2-1; d_gene: NA; v_gene: TRBV9; CDR3aa: CASSVLLHPTSYNEQFF; CDR3nt: TGTGCCAGCAGCGTACTTCTGCATCCAACTTCCTACAATGAGCAGTTCTTC
len: 15; abundance: NA; j_gene: TRBJ1-2; d_gene: TRBD1; v_gene: TRBV5-4; CDR3aa: CASSPRDRENYGYTF; CDR3nt: TGTGCCAGCAGCCCTCGGGACAGGGAAAACTATGGCTACACCTTC
len: 12; abundance: NA; j_gene: TRBJ2-2; d_gene: NA; v_gene: TRBV12-3/TRBV12-4; CDR3aa: CASRAAPPELFF; CDR3nt: TGTGCCAGCAGGGCGGCGCCCCCCGAGCTGTTTTTT
len: 13; abundance: NA; j_gene: TRBJ1-6; d_gene: TRBD1; v_gene: TRBV5-1; CDR3aa: CATRTGPNSPLHF; CDR3nt: TGCGCCACCAGGACAGGTCCTAATTCACCCCTCCACTTT
len: 17; abundance: once; j_gene: TRBJ1-1; d_gene: TRBD1; v_gene: TRBV28; CDR3aa: CASRPFRRGTGGTEAFF; CDR3nt: TGTGCCAGCAGACCTTTTCGTCGGGGGACAGGGGGCACTGAAGCTTTCTTT
len: 14; abundance: once; j_gene: TRBJ1-4; d_gene: TRBD1; v_gene: TRBV13; CDR3aa: CASSLGTGDEKLFF; CDR3nt: TGTGCCAGCAGCTTAGGTACAGGGGACGAAAAACTGTTTTTT
len: 14; abundance: NA; j_gene: TRBJ1-2; d_gene: NA; v_gene: TRBV5-1; CDR3aa: CASSFRTEHGGYTF; CDR3nt: TGCGCCAGCAGCTTCCGGACTGAGCACGGAGGCTACACCTTC
len: 14; abundance: NA; j_gene: TRBJ1-1; d_gene: NA; v_gene: TRBV28; CDR3aa: CAITMGVVVTEAFF; CDR3nt: TGTGCCATCACGATGGGAGTTGTGGTCACTGAAGCTTTCTTT
len: 16; abundance: NA; j_gene: TRBJ2-7; d_gene: TRBD1; v_gene: TRBV19; CDR3aa: CASSKLVTGGSYEQYF; CDR3nt: TGTGCCAGTAGTAAGTTAGTAACAGGGGGTTCCTACGAGCAGTACTTC
len: 16; abundance: NA; j_gene: TRBJ1-1; d_gene: TRBD1; v_gene: TRBV7-3; CDR3aa: CASSVGTGGANTEAFF; CDR3nt: TGTGCCAGCAGCGTCGGGACAGGGGGCGCGAACACTGAAGCTTTCTTT
len: 15; abundance: NA; j_gene: TRBJ2-7; d_gene: NA; v_gene: TRBV2; CDR3aa: CASSESVAVGYEQYF; CDR3nt: TGTGCCAGCAGTGAATCAGTAGCGGTGGGGTACGAGCAGTACTTC
len: 19; abundance: NA; j_gene: TRBJ1-2; d_gene: NA; v_gene: TRBV2; CDR3aa: CASSESGTLSGRGYYGYTF; CDR3nt: TGTGCCAGCAGTGAATCGGGCACCCTGAGTGGGCGCGGGTACTATGGCTACACCTTC
len: 11; abundance: few; j_gene: TRBJ2-7; d_gene: TRBD2; v_gene: TRBV6-5; CDR3aa: CASGEGYEQYF; CDR3nt: TGTGCCAGCGGGGAGGGTTACGAGCAGTACTTC
len: 12; abundance: NA; j_gene: TRBJ1-2; d_gene: TRBD1; v_gene: TRBV20-1; CDR3aa: CSASRQGGGYTF; CDR3nt: TGCAGTGCTAGTAGACAGGGTGGCGGCTACACCTTC
len: 12; abundance: NA; j_gene: TRBJ2-5; d_gene: NA; v_gene: TRBV12-3/TRBV12-4; CDR3aa: CASSPRGKTQYF; CDR3nt: TGTGCCAGCAGTCCCAGGGGAAAGACCCAGTACTTC